The source of this T cell receptor (beta chain) is a study of shared clonotypes between healthy human individuals. On the study more broadly: CD4 naive cells filled three plates per donor, CD4 memory three, CD8 naive two and CD8 memory one.

Comments on this clone: Its antigen remains unknown.

Sequenced by immunoSEQ multiplex PCR; TCRdb stores in-frame clones only, minus some. The sample carries more than 400,000 clones, around 96% recorded once. Study findings and constraints: Non-shared clonotypes had lower generation probabilities than those shared by all four donors. Among donors, clonotype sharing was expected to be affected by sequencing depth.

The CDR3 loop spans 17 amino acids. Germline CDR1 and CDR2: KGHSH and LQKENI. The V end lost 4 bases, the J end lost 0 bases, and 19 bases lay between the germline ends. This TCR derives from a woman under 40 in good health. The gene calls are TRBV18 and TRBJ2-7, with D maybe TRBD2 (5 bases). Sequencing was performed on naive CD4+ T cells sorted from blood. Subset meaning: CD45RA+ positively selected. The chain's CDR3 is CASSLSPQRLSSYEQYF. The CDR3 DNA follows: TGTGCCAGCTCACTTTCGCCCCAGCGACTAAGCTCCTACGAGCAGTACTTC.